The T cell receptor (beta chain) described here comes from a study of early T cells in non-severe SARS-CoV-2 infection. Across the study: The chains were unpaired, and the sequenced material was bulk RNA from unsorted whole blood. Study-wide findings and caveats: A preference for anti-spike CD8 responses marked VDJdb matching, which missed private and CD4 specificities.

The CDR3 covers 15 residues. Per the germline V gene, CDR1 is LGHNA and CDR2 is YNFKEQ. The germline V and J ends were trimmed by 6 bases and 3 bases, with 16 bases remaining between them. This clonotype was observed at least ten times. Its antigen remains unknown. Individual cDNA molecules were tagged with unique molecular identifiers. TCRdb analysed the 5' RACE reads with MiXCR anew, one entry per CDR3 protein. The sample carries about 39,000 distinct CDR3 sequences, 5.5% recorded once. Sequences were derived from whole blood, sampled at baseline. The rearrangement joins TRBV4-2 to TRBJ2-3, with a weak D call TRBD2 (8 bases). This receptor was identified in an adult who was a healthcare worker with PCR-confirmed SARS-CoV-2 infection or an uninfected control (not recorded which). The CDR3 DNA reads TGTGCCAGCAGAGAGGGGGCGGGGGGTACAGATACGCAGTATTTT. Translated, it gives CASREGAGGTDTQYF.